This TCR beta chain is from a study of blood T cell repertoires in COVID-19. Study-level background: Sources were T cells, B-cell-depleted T cells, or PBMCs; the material itself was cDNA or gDNA.

This clone occurred a few times. With 9 bases removed from V and 4 bases from J, the gap between germline ends came to 19 bases. CDR1 LNHDA and CDR2 SQIVND come from the germline V gene (reference sequence). The CDR3 length is 15 residues. The data were produced by immunoSEQ multiplex PCR, yet TCRdb's version contains in-frame clones alone and is incomplete. The sample contains around 78,000 clones, about 92% of which appear only once. Sequencing was done on a sample of peripheral blood. The chain joins TRBV19 to TRBJ1-5; weak D call: TRBD1 (5 bases). The TCR was taken from a woman between 50 and 59 years old in a cohort sampled during active COVID-19. The CDR3 spells CASAGVEVSNQPQHF. The CDR3 nucleotides read TGTGCCAGCGCGGGGGTAGAAGTCTCGAATCAGCCCCAGCATTTT.